These T cell receptor beta chains were read from a single sample in a study of sequential checkpoint blockade in melanoma. The protocol was immunoSEQ multiplex PCR, while the TCRdb copy is restricted to in-frame clones and leaves out a portion. The table records 1,500 to 2,000 clones, around a sixth of them present only once. The input for sequencing was tumor tissue (inferred from file names), taken from a patient given nivolumab and ipilimumab in sequence. These receptors originate from a human donor with melanoma. The CDR3 runs from the conserved cysteine through the conserved F or W. A D gene is named only where the DNA matches it firmly. Size is stated for part of the rows, as once, few or many counts, or as a class when the clone is expanded.

V gene	D gene	clone size	J gene	CDR3 DNA	CDR3 protein
TRBV19	-	-	TRBJ2-7	TGTGCCAGTAGTATTGCTGTGGAGCCGACCTACGAGCAGTACTTC	CASSIAVEPTYEQYF
TRBV19	-	-	TRBJ2-5	TGTGCCAGTAGTATTGACCAGGAGACCCAGTACTTC	CASSIDQETQYF
TRBV9	TRBD2	medium-sized	TRBJ2-7	TGTGCCAGCAGTGAAGCGGGGAACAAAAATCCCTTC	CASSEAGNKNPF
TRBV28	-	-	TRBJ1-2	TGTGCCAGCAGCCATGGACACGCTATTAACTATGGCTACACCTTC	CASSHGHAINYGYTF
TRBV19	-	few	TRBJ1-2	TGTGCCAGACCTAGCAGGCGGACTTGGGCCTTC	CARPSRRTWAF
TRBV11-3	-	medium-sized	TRBJ2-7	TGTGCCAGCAGTCTCTTAAAGACAAGAATCTACGAGCAGTACTTC	CASSLLKTRIYEQYF
TRBV28	-	few	TRBJ1-1	TGTGCCAGCAGTTGGACCATGAACACTGAAGCTTTCTTT	CASSWTMNTEAFF
TRBV11-3	-	medium-sized	TRBJ2-4	TGTGCCAGCAGCCGTACAGGGTCAGCCAAAAACATTCAGTACTTC	CASSRTGSAKNIQYF
TRBV6-8	-	few	TRBJ2-7	TGTGCCAGCAGCCTAGCTAAAAGGTCGGACGAGCAGTACTTC	CASSLAKRSDEQYF
TRBV11-3	TRBD1	many	TRBJ2-7	TGTGCCAGCAGCGGACGGATGGGACAGGGGGCCAGGGGCAGCGAGCAGTACTTC	CASSGRMGQGARGSEQYF
TRBV30	-	large	TRBJ1-2	TGTGCCTGGAGGGGGACGGCCTCTAACTATGGCTACACCTTC	CAWRGTASNYGYTF
TRBV18	-	few	TRBJ2-2	TGTGCCAGCTCACCACCCGTACCCACCGGGGAGCTGTTTTTT	CASSPPVPTGELFF
TRBV18	-	-	TRBJ2-3	TGTGCCAGCTCCTCATTTAGGGACGAGACAGATACGCAGTATTTT	CASSSFRDETDTQYF
TRBV28	-	few	TRBJ2-1	TGTGCCAGCAGTTTGGGAAGTAATGAGCAGTTCTTC	CASSLGSNEQFF
TRBV11-3	TRBD1	many	TRBJ2-5	TGTGCCAGCAGCCCGACAGGGGCCCAAGAGACCCAGTACTTC	CASSPTGAQETQYF
TRBV9	-	hyperexpanded	TRBJ1-4	TGTGCCAGCAGCGTAGGCTTCTCCAGCCTTGAAAAACTGTTTTTT	CASSVGFSSLEKLFF
TRBV18	TRBD1	-	TRBJ2-7	TGTGCCAGCTCACCGGCCGGGACAGGGTTTACCTACGAGCAGTACTTC	CASSPAGTGFTYEQYF
TRBV9	-	few	TRBJ1-6	TGTGCCAGCAGCGTAGCTGAGATCCCCTATAATTCACCCCTCCACTTT	CASSVAEIPYNSPLHF
TRBV19	-	-	TRBJ2-1	TGTGCCAGTAGTCTAGGGCAGGGGTTGTACAATGAGCAGTTCTTC	CASSLGQGLYNEQFF
TRBV6-8	TRBD2	-	TRBJ2-3	TGTGCCAGCAGTTATAGATCCGGGGGGGGTCGCACAGATACGCAGTATTTT	CASSYRSGGGRTDTQYF
TRBV19	-	-	TRBJ2-2	TGTGCCAGTAGCGGGGTTTGGGACGGGGAGCTGTTTTTT	CASSGVWDGELFF
TRBV19	TRBD2	-	TRBJ2-1	TGTGCCAGTTCCGGGGGGGCCTCGACCTACAATGAGCAGTTCTTC	CASSGGASTYNEQFF
TRBV5-1	TRBD1	-	TRBJ1-1	TGCGCCAGCACCCGCAACCCCGCGACAGGGGGAATACTGAACACTGAAGCTTTCTTT	CASTRNPATGGILNTEAFF
TRBV29-1	TRBD1	-	TRBJ2-4	TGCAGCGTTGCTGGACCGACAGGGTGGGTGGCCAAAAACATTCAGTACTTC	CSVAGPTGWVAKNIQYF
TRBV18	TRBD1	-	TRBJ1-4	TGTGCCAGCTCACCGGGACAGGGTGGAGATGAAAAACTGTTTTTT	CASSPGQGGDEKLFF
TRBV19	TRBD2	-	TRBJ2-3	TGTGCCAGTAGTAACACGGGGGGGTTCACAGATACGCAGTATTTT	CASSNTGGFTDTQYF
TRBV11-3	TRBD2	many	TRBJ2-7	TGTGCCAGCAGCTTAGACGGGGGGGCCAGTCTCCGGAACGAGCAGTACTTC	CASSLDGGASLRNEQYF
TRBV11-3	-	medium-sized	TRBJ1-1	TGTGCCAGCAGCTTTAAGAACGACCGCGCGGGTAAAGCTTTCTTT	CASSFKNDRAGKAFF
TRBV6-8	-	medium-sized	TRBJ2-7	TGTGCCAGCAGTTACTCGACTGGGGGACCCGCTTGGTACTTC	CASSYSTGGPAWYF
TRBV19	-	-	TRBJ1-5	TGTGCCAGTAGTATGGGAGGACAAAGGCCCCCCCAGCATTTT	CASSMGGQRPPQHF
TRBV18	-	-	TRBJ1-3	TGTGCCAGCTCACAACACGCGTCGGGCTCTGGAAACACCATATATTTT	CASSQHASGSGNTIYF
TRBV11-3	-	-	TRBJ1-3	TGTGCCAGCAGCACCTTATGGGGGGCCTCGGACGGAAACACCATATATTTT	CASSTLWGASDGNTIYF
TRBV19	TRBD1	-	TRBJ2-3	TGTGCCAGTAGTCTCCGTCCCGGGACAGGGTTAGGCACAGATACGCAGTATTTT	CASSLRPGTGLGTDTQYF
TRBV5-1	-	-	TRBJ1-2	TGCGCCAGCAGCGGGGACGGTTCTGGCTATGGCTACACCTTC	CASSGDGSGYGYTF
TRBV11-3	-	medium-sized	TRBJ2-3	TGTGCCAGCAGCTTAGATCGTGGCACAGATACGCAGTATTTT	CASSLDRGTDTQYF
TRBV5-1	TRBD2	-	TRBJ2-3	TGCGCCAGCAGCTTGTCAGGGACTAGCGGGGGGCCAGATACGCAGTATTTT	CASSLSGTSGGPDTQYF
TRBV29-1	TRBD2	once	TRBJ2-3	TGCAGCGCCCCCGGGACTAGCGGGGTCCCCTTCACAGATACGCAGTATTTT	CSAPGTSGVPFTDTQYF
TRBV11-3	-	medium-sized	TRBJ1-3	TGTGCCAGCAGCTTAGGAGGCTCTGGAAACACCATATATTTT	CASSLGGSGNTIYF
TRBV15	-	-	TRBJ1-4	TGTGCCACCAGCAGGTACCGGGCAACGGGGGAAAAACTGTTTTTT	CATSRYRATGEKLFF
TRBV19	-	few	TRBJ1-6	TGTGCCAGTACCACTCACCCAGGGGAATTCCGTAATTCACCCCTCCACTTT	CASTTHPGEFRNSPLHF
TRBV11-3	-	medium-sized	TRBJ1-1	TGTGCCAGCAGCCCGAGGGTAGGGGGGGACACTGAAGCTTTCTTT	CASSPRVGGDTEAFF
TRBV28	-	few	TRBJ2-7	TGTGCCAGCAGTTTGTGGCCGGCAACCTACGAGCAGTACTTC	CASSLWPATYEQYF
TRBV6-8	TRBD1	-	TRBJ2-7	TGTGCCAGCAGTTACAGGACAGGGCCCTACGAGCAGTACTTC	CASSYRTGPYEQYF
TRBV19	-	-	TRBJ1-3	TGTGCCAGTACTTCGAGCGCCGGAAACACCATATATTTT	CASTSSAGNTIYF
TRBV6-8	TRBD2	few	TRBJ2-3	TGTGCCAGCAGTCCTAGACTAGCGGGGGGGCTGACAGATACGCAGTATTTT	CASSPRLAGGLTDTQYF
TRBV11-3	-	many	TRBJ2-3	TGTGCCAGCAGCTTGGATTTAGGGTTTTCAGATACGCAGTATTTT	CASSLDLGFSDTQYF
TRBV11-3	-	-	TRBJ1-5	TGTGCCAGCAGCTCCGGGCGTCACCGCAATCAGCCCCAGCATTTT	CASSSGRHRNQPQHF
TRBV11-3	TRBD1	many	TRBJ1-6	TGTGCCAGCAGGCCGGCGGTCGGGACAGGGAGTTCACCCCTCCACTTT	CASRPAVGTGSSPLHF
TRBV1	-	few	TRBJ1-6	TGCGCCAGCAGCCAAACGAAAGCGGGGGCCTTTAATTCACCCCTCCACTTT	CASSQTKAGAFNSPLHF
TRBV6-8	-	medium-sized	TRBJ2-1	TGTGCCAGCACCCCGTACTCCCCCAGCGAGCAGTTCTTC	CASTPYSPSEQFF
TRBV11-3	-	medium-sized	TRBJ1-6	TGTGCCAGCAGCTTAGACAACAGGGCGTCCTATAATTCACCCCTCCACTTT	CASSLDNRASYNSPLHF
TRBV6-8	TRBD1	-	TRBJ1-1	TGTGCCATCAATCGACAGGGAGGGACTGAAGCTTTCTTT	CAINRQGGTEAFF
TRBV28	TRBD1	large	TRBJ2-2	TGTGCCAGCAGTGAAACAGGGGGCGAAGTGCAGGGTAGGGAGCTGTTTTTT	CASSETGGEVQGRELFF
TRBV7-2	-	medium-sized	TRBJ1-1	TGTGCCAGCCGGCGGTTGGACGGTGTGGAAGCTTTCTTT	CASRRLDGVEAFF
TRBV29-1	-	-	TRBJ2-3	TGCAGCGTTCCAGCGGGTTACGGTCTAGATACGCAGTATTTT	CSVPAGYGLDTQYF
TRBV19	TRBD1	-	TRBJ2-7	TGTGCCAGTAGTATCGGGACAGGGTCGTTCTACGAGCAGTACTTC	CASSIGTGSFYEQYF
TRBV5-1	-	-	TRBJ2-2	TGCGCCAGCAGCTTGGGAAGCCGTACTAGCCGGGAGCTGTTTTTT	CASSLGSRTSRELFF
TRBV19	-	-	TRBJ1-6	TGTGCCAGTAGTATAGCGCAGGGCAGTAGCAAACCCCTCCACTTT	CASSIAQGSSKPLHF